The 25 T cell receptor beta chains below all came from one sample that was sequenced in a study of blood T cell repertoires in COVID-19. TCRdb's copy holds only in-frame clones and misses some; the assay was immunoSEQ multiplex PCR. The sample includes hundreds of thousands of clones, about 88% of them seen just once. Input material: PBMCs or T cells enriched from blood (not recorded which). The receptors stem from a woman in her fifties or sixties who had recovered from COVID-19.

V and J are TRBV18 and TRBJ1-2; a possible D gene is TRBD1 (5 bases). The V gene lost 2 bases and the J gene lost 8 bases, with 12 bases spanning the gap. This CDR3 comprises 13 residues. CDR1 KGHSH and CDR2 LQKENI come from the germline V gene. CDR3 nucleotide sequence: TGTGCCAGCTCACCAAAGGGGTTTTGGGGCTACACCTTC. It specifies CASSPKGFWGYTF.

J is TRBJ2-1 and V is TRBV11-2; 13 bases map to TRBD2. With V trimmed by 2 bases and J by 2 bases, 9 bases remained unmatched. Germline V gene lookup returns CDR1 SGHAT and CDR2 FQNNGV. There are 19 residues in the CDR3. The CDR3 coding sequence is TGTGCCAGCAGCTTAAGGAGGACTAGCGGGAGATCCACCTACAATGAGCAGTTCTTC. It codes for CASSLRRTSGRSTYNEQFF.

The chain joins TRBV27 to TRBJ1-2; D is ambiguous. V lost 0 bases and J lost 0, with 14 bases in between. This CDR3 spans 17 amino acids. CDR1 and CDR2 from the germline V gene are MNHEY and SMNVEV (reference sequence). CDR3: CASSLSRGSLANYGYTF. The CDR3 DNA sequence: TGTGCCAGCAGTTTATCGAGAGGGTCCTTAGCTAACTATGGCTACACCTTC.

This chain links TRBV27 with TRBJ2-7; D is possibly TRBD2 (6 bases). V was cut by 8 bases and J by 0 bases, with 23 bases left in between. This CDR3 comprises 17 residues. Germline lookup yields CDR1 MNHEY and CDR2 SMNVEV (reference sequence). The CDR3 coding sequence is TGTGCCAGCCATTATCCTAGGACAAAGCGGGTCTCCTACGAGCAGTACTTC. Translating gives CASHYPRTKRVSYEQYF.

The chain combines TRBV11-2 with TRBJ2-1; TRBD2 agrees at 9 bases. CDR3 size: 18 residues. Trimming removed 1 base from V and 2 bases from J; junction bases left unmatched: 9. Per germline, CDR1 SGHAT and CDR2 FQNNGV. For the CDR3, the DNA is TGTGCCAGCAGCTTAGGTTCCCCTAGCGGGGCGGCCTACAATGAGCAGTTCTTC. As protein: CASSLGSPSGAAYNEQFF.

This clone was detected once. The CDR3 sequence: CASSSNGIYGYTF. DNA for the CDR3: TGTGCCAGCAGTTCTAACGGGATCTATGGCTACACCTTC. This chain links TRBV11-2 with TRBJ1-2; no clear D gene. Trimming cost V 6 bases and J 4 bases, with 12 bases left between them. Germline V lookup: CDR1 SGHAT, CDR2 FQNNGV. The CDR3 totals 13 residues.

DNA for the CDR3: TGTGCCAGCAGGGGCGTCGTTACAACCTCGAACTATGGCTACACCTTC. Translation: CASRGVVTTSNYGYTF. This chain joins TRBV2 and TRBJ1-2; D is unclear. Germline V gene data show CDR1 as SNHLY and CDR2 as FYNNEI. The CDR3 has 16 amino acids. V lost 6 bases, J lost 2 bases, and 19 bases lay in between.

This chain's CDR3 is CASSPLAGGGEQYF. The CDR3 region has the DNA TGTGCCAGCAGTCCTCTAGCGGGAGGAGGTGAGCAGTACTTC. This sequence joins TRBV2 and TRBJ2-7; 11 bases line up with TRBD2. With 5 bases clipped from V and 7 bases from J, the junction kept 7 bases outside the gene matches. The CDR3 is made up of 14 amino acids. The V gene's germline CDR1 is SNHLY and CDR2 FYNNEI. The full variable domain, rest sourced from reference TRBV2 and TRBJ2-7, is EPEVTQTPSHQVTQMGQEVILRCVPISNHLYFYWYRQILGQKVEFLVSFYNNEISEKSEIFDDQFSVERPDGSNFTLKIRSTKLEDSAMYFCASSPLAGGGEQYFGPGTRLTVT.

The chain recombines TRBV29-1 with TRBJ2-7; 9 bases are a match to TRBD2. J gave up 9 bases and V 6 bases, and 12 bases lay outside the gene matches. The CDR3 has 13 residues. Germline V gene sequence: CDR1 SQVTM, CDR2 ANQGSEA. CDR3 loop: CSVKGGREARQYF. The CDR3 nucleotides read TGCAGCGTAAAGGGCGGGAGGGAGGCTAGGCAGTACTTC.

CDR3 sequence reads: CASSLGGQRGTEAFF. The DNA for the CDR3 is TGTGCCAGCAGCTTAGGGGGACAGAGAGGCACTGAAGCTTTCTTT. The genes are TRBV11-1 and TRBJ1-1, with 7 nucleotides matching TRBD1. The length of the CDR3 is 15 residues. Germline V gives CDR1 SGHAT, CDR2 FQDESV (reference sequence). The trim removed 1 base at V and 4 bases at J, leaving 6 bases unmatched.

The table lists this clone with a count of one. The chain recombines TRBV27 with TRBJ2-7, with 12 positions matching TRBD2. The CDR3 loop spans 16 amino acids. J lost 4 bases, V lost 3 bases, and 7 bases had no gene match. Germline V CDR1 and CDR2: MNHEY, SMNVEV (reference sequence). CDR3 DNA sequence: TGTGCCAGCAGTTTTTCTCTAGCGGGAGGGCCGTACGAGCAGTACTTC. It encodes CASSFSLAGGPYEQYF.

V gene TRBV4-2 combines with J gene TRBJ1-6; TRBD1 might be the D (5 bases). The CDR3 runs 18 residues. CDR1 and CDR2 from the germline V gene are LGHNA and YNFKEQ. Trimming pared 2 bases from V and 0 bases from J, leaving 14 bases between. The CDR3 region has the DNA TGTGCCAGCAGCCAACTACAGGCGGTGAGCTCCTATAATTCACCCCTCCACTTT. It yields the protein CASSQLQAVSSYNSPLHF.

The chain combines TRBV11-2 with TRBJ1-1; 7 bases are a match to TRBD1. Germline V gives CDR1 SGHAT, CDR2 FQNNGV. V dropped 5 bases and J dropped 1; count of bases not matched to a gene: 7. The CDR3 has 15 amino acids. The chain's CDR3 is CASSGLRQGNTEAFF. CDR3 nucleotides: TGTGCCAGCAGCGGCTTGAGACAGGGGAACACTGAAGCTTTCTTT.

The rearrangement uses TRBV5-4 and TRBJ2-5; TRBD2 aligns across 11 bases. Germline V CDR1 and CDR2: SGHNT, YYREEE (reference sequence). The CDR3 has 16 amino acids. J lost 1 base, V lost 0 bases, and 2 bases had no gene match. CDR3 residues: CASSLVAGGPQETQYF. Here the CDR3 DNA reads TGTGCCAGCAGCTTGGTAGCGGGAGGGCCCCAAGAGACCCAGTACTTC.

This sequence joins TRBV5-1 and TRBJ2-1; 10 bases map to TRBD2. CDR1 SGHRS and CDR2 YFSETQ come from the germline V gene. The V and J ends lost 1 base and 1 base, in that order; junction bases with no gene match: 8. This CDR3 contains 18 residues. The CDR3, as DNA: TGCGCCAGCAGCTTGAATAGGAGGGGACTAGCGTCCTACAATGAGCAGTTCTTC. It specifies CASSLNRRGLASYNEQFF.

The DNA of the CDR3 is TGTGCCAGCAGTCCCATGGGACTAGCGGGAGGCGAGCAGTACTTC. Its protein product is CASSPMGLAGGEQYF. The rearrangement joins TRBV28 to TRBJ2-7, with 15 positions matching TRBD2. This CDR3 is 15 amino acids long. V shed 5 bases, J shed 6 bases, and the junction held 5 bases outside the gene matches. Germline V gene sequence: CDR1 MDHEN, CDR2 SYDVKM.

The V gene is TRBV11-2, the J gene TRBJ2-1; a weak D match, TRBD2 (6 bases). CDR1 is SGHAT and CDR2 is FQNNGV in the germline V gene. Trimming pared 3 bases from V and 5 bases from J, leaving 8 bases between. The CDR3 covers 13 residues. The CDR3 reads CASSLGLDNEQFF. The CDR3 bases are TGTGCCAGCAGCTTGGGACTGGACAATGAGCAGTTCTTC.

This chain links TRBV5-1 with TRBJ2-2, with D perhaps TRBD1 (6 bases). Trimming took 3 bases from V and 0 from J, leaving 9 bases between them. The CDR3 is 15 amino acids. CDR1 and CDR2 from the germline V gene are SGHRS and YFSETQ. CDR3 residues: CASSYRVSNTGELFF. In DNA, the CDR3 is TGCGCCAGCAGCTACAGGGTCTCGAACACCGGGGAGCTGTTTTTT.

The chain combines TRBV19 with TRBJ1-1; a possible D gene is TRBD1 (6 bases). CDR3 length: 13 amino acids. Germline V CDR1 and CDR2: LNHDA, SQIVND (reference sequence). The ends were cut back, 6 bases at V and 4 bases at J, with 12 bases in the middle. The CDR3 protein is CASSSQGSTEAFF. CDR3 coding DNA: TGTGCCAGTAGCTCTCAGGGGAGCACTGAAGCTTTCTTT.

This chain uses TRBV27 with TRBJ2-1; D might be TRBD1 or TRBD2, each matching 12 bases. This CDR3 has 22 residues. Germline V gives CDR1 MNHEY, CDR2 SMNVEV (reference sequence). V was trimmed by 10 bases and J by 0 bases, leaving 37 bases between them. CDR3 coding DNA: TGTGCCAAAAACCCCGGGACAGGGGGCGATCCGGGACTAGCGGGCTCCTACAATGAGCAGTTCTTC. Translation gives CAKNPGTGGDPGLAGSYNEQFF.

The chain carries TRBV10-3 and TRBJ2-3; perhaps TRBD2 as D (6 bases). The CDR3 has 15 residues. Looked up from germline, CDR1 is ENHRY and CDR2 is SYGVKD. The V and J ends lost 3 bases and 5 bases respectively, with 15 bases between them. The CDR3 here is CAISDPNSGVDTQYF. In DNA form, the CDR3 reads TGTGCCATCAGTGACCCCAACTCGGGAGTAGATACGCAGTATTTT.

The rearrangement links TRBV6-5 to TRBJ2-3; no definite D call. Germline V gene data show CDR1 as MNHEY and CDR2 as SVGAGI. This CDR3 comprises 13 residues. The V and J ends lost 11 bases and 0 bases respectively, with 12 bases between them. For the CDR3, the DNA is TGTGCCGTACGACATCCTAGCACAGATACGCAGTATTTT. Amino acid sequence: CAVRHPSTDTQYF.

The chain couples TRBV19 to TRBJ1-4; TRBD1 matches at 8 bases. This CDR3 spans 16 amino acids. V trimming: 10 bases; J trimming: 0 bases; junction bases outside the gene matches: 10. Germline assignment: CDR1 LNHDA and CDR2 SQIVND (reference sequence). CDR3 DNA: TGTGCCACCCGACAGGGGCTGCTAGCAACTAATGAAAAACTGTTTTTT. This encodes CATRQGLLATNEKLFF.

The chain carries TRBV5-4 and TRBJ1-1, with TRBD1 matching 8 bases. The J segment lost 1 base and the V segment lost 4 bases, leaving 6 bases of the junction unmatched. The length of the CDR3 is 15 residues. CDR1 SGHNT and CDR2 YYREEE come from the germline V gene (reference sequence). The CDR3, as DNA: TGTGCCAGCAGCACCGGACAGGGAAGGAACACTGAAGCTTTCTTT. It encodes CASSTGQGRNTEAFF.

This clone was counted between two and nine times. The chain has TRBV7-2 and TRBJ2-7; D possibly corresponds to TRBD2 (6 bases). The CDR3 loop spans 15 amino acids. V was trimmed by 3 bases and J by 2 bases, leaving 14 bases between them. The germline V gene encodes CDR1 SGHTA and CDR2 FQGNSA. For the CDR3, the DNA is TGTGCCAGCAGCTTTTCGGGGGACTTAACCTACGAGCAGTACTTC. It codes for CASSFSGDLTYEQYF.